What follows describes a single T cell receptor beta chain. This sample was taken from a study of blood T cell repertoires in COVID-19. Background on the study: The origin of the acute and convalescent COVID-19 samples was the United States, Italy and Spain. The cDNA or gDNA used as material had been derived from T cells, B-cell-depleted T cells, or PBMCs.

Authors' methods: Quantification of nucleated cells was approximated via reference gene primer amplification. Profiling relied on immunoSEQ multiplex PCR, and the TCRdb table lists in-frame clones only, not all of them. V, J and clone size reflect that table, while D and trimming were determined from the DNA. The sample has 130,000 to 150,000 clones; around four fifths are singletons. Germline CDR1 is SNHLY and CDR2 is FYNNEI. With 6 bases clipped from V and 5 bases from J, the junction kept 5 bases outside the gene matches. The CDR3 is made up of 13 amino acids. The chain has TRBV2 and TRBJ2-5, with 8 bases fitting TRBD2. The source is a human donor in a cohort sampled during active COVID-19. Sequencing used peripheral blood. In DNA, the CDR3 is TGTGCCAGCAGCCGGGGGGGCAGGGAGACCCAGTACTTC. Translated, it gives CASSRGGRETQYF.